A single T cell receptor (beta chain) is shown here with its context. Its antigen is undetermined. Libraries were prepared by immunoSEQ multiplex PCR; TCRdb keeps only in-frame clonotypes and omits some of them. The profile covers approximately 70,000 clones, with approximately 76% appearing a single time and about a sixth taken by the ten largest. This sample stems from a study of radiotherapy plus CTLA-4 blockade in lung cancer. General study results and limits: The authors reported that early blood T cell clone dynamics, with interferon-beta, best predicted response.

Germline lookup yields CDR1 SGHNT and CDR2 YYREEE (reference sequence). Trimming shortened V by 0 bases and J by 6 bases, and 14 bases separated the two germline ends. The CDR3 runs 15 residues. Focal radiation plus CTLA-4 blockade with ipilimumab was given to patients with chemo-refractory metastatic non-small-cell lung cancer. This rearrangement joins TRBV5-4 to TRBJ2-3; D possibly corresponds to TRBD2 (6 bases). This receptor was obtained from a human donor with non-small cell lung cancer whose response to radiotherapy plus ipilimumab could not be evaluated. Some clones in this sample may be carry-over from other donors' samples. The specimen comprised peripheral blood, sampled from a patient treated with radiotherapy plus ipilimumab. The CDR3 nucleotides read TGTGCCAGCAGCTTGGTCTGGGAGGAGGGGGATACGCAGTATTTT. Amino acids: CASSLVWEEGDTQYF.